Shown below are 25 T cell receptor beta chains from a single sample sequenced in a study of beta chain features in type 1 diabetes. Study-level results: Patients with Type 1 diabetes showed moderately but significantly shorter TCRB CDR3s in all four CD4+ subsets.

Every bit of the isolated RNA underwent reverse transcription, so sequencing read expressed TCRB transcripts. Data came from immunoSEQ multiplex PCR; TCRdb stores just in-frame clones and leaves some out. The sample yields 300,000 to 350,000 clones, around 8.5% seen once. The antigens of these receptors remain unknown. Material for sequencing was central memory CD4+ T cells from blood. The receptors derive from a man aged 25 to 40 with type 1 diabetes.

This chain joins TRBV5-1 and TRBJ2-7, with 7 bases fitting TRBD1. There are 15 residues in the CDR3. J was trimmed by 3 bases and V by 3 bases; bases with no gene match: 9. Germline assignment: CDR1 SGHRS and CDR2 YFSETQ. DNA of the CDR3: TGCGCCAGCAGCTCGGGACAGCCTTCGGGCTACGAGCAGTACTTC. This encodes CASSSGQPSGYEQYF. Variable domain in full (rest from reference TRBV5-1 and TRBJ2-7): KAGVTQTPRYLIKTRGQQVTLSCSPISGHRSVSWYQQTPGQGLQFLFEYFSETQRNKGNFPGRFSGRQFSNSRSEMNVSTLELGDSALYLCASSSGQPSGYEQYFGPGTRLTVT.

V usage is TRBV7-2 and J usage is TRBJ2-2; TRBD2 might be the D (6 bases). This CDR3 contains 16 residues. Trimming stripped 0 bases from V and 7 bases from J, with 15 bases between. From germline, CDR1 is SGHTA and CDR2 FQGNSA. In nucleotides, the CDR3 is TGTGCCAGCAGCTTAGCCTCGTTGGGGGGAGGCGGGGAGCTGTTTTTT. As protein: CASSLASLGGGGELFF. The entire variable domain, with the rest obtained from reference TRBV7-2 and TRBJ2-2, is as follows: GAGVSQSPSNKVTEKGKDVELRCDPISGHTALYWYRQSLGQGLEFLIYFQGNSAPDKSGLPSDRFSAERTGGSVSTLTIQRTQQEDSAVYLCASSLASLGGGGELFFGEGSRLTVL.

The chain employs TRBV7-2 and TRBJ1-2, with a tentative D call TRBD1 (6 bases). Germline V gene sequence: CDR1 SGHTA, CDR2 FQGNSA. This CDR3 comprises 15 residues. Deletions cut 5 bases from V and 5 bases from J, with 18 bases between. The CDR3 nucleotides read TGTGCCAGCAGCCCAGGGGTGACTGCGGGTTATGGCTACACCTTC. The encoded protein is CASSPGVTAGYGYTF.

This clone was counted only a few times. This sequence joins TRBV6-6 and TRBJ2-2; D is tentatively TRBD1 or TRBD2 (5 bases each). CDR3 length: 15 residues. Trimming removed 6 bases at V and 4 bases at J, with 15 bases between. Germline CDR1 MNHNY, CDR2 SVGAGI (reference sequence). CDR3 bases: TGTGCCAGCAGCCAAAGGGACCGACCCACCGGGGAGCTGTTTTTT. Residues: CASSQRDRPTGELFF.

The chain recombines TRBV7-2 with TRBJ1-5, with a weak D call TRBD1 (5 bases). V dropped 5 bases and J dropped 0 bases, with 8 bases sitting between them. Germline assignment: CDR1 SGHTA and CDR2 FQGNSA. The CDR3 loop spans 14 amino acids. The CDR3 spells CASSPGSSNQPQHF. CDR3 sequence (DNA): TGTGCCAGCAGCCCAGGGAGTAGCAATCAGCCCCAGCATTTT.

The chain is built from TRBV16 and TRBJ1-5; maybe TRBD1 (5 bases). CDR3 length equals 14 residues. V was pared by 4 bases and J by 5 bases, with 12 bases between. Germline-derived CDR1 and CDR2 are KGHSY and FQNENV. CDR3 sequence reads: CASSPVGGDQPQHF. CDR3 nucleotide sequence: TGTGCCAGCAGCCCCGTCGGGGGAGATCAGCCCCAGCATTTT.

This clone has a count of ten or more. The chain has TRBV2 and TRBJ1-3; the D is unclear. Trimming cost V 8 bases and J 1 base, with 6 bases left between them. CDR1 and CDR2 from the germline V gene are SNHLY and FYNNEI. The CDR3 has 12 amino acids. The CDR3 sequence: CASEGSGNTIYF. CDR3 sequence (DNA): TGTGCCAGCGAGGGTTCTGGAAACACCATATATTTT.

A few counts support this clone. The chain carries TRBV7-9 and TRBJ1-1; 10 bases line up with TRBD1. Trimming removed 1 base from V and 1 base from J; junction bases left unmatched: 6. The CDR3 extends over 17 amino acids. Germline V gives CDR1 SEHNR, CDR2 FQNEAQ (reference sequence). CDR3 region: CASSLGQGAQTNTEAFF. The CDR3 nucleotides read TGTGCCAGCAGCTTAGGACAGGGGGCCCAAACGAACACTGAAGCTTTCTTT.

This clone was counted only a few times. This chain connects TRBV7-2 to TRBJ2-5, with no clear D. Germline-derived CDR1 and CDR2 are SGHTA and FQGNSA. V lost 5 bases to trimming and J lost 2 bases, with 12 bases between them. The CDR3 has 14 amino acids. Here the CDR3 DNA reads TGTGCCAGCAGCCCGTTACTGGGACAAGAGACCCAGTACTTC. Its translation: CASSPLLGQETQYF.

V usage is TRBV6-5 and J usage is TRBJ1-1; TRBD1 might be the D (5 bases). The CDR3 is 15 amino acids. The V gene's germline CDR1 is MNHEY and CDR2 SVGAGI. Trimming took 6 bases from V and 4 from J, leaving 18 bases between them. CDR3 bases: TGTGCCAGCAGCCGGGGCGCGGCCCAGGGCACTGAAGCTTTCTTT. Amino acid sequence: CASSRGAAQGTEAFF.

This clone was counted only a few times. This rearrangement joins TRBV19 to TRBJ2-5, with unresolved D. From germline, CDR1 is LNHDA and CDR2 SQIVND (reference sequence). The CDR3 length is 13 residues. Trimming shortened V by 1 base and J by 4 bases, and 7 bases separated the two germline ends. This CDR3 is CASSIVERETQYF. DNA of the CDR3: TGTGCCAGTAGTATAGTGGAGAGAGAGACCCAGTACTTC.

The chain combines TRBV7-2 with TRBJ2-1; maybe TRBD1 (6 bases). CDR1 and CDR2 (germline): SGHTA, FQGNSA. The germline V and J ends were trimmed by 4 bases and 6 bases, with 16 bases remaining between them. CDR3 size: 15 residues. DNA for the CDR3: TGTGCCAGCAGCTACCGACAGGTGACTACCAATGAGCAGTTCTTC. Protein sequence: CASSYRQVTTNEQFF. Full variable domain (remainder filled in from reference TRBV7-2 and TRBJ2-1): GAGVSQSPSNKVTEKGKDVELRCDPISGHTALYWYRQSLGQGLEFLIYFQGNSAPDKSGLPSDRFSAERTGGSVSTLTIQRTQQEDSAVYLCASSYRQVTTNEQFFGPGTRLTVL.

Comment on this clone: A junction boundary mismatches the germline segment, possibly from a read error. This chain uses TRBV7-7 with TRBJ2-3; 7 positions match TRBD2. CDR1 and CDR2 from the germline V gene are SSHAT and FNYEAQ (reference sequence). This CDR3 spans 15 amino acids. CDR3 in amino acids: CASSPTLADTDTQYF. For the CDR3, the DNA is TGTGCTAGCAGCCCCACTCTAGCGGACACAGATACGCAGTATTTT.

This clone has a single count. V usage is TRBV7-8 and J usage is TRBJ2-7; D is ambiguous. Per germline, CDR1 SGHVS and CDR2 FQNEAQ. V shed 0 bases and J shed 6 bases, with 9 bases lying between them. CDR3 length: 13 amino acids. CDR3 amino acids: CASSLAGLGEQYF. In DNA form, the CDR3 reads TGTGCCAGCAGCTTAGCTGGGTTGGGCGAGCAGTACTTC.

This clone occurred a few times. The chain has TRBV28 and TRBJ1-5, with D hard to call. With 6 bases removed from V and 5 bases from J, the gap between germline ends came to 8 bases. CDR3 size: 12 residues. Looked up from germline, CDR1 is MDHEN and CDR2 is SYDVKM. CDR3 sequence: CASRNGHQPQHF. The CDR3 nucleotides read TGTGCCAGCAGGAATGGGCATCAGCCCCAGCATTTT.

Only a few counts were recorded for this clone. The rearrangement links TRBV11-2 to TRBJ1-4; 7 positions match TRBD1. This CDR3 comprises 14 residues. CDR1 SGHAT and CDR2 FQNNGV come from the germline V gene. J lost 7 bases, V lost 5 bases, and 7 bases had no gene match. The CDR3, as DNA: TGTGCCAGCAGCCCACAGGGGTTAGGTGAAAAACTGTTTTTT. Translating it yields CASSPQGLGEKLFF.

The CDR3 DNA is TGTGCCAGCAGTACCACAGGGAGCTCCTATAATTCACCCCTCCACTTT. Its protein product is CASSTTGSSYNSPLHF. The rearrangement uses TRBV2 and TRBJ1-6; D is perhaps TRBD1 (6 bases). Germline CDR1 SNHLY, CDR2 FYNNEI. The length of the CDR3 is 16 residues. V lost 5 bases to trimming and J lost 0 bases, with 11 bases between them. The full variable domain, its missing parts supplied by reference TRBV2 and TRBJ1-6, is EPEVTQTPSHQVTQMGQEVILRCVPISNHLYFYWYRQILGQKVEFLVSFYNNEISEKSEIFDDQFSVERPDGSNFTLKIRSTKLEDSAMYFCASSTTGSSYNSPLHFGNGTRLTVT.

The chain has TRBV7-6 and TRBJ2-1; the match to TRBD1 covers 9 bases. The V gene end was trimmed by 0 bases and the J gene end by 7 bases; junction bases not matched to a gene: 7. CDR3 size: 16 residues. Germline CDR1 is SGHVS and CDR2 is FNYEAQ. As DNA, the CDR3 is TGTGCCAGCAGCTTAGCGGGACAGGGAATATGGAATGAGCAGTTCTTC. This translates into CASSLAGQGIWNEQFF. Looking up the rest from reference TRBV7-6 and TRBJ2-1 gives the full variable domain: GAGVSQSPRYKVTKRGQDVALRCDPISGHVSLYWYRQALGQGPEFLTYFNYEAQQDKSGLPNDRFSAERPEGSISTLTIQRTEQRDSAMYRCASSLAGQGIWNEQFFGPGTRLTVL.

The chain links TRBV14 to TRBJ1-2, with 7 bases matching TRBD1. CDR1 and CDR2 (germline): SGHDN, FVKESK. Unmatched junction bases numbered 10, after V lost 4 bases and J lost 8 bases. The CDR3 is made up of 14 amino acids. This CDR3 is CASSLWTGSGGYTF. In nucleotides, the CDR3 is TGTGCCAGCAGCCTTTGGACAGGATCGGGCGGCTACACCTTC.

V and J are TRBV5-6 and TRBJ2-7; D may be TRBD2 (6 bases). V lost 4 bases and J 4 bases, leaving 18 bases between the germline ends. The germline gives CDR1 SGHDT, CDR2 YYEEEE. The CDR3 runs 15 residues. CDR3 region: CASSRGGAPPYEQYF. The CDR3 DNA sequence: TGTGCCAGCAGCCGGGGCGGGGCCCCACCTTACGAGCAGTACTTC.

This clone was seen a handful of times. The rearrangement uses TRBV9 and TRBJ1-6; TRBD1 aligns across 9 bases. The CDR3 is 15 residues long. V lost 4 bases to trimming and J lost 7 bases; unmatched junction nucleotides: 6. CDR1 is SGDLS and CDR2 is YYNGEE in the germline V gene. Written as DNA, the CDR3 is TGTGCCAGCAGCATATCGGACAGGGGAAATTCACCCCTCCACTTT. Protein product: CASSISDRGNSPLHF.

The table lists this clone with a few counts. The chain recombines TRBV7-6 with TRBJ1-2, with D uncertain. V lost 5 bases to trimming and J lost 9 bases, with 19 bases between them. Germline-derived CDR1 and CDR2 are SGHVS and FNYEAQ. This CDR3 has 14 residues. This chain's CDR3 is CASSPLTTGFSYTF. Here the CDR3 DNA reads TGTGCCAGCAGCCCATTGACTACGGGTTTCAGCTACACCTTC.

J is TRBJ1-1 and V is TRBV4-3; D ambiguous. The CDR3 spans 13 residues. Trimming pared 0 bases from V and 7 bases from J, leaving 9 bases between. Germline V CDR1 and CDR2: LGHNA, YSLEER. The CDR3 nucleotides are TGCGCCAGCAGCCAAGATGGGCGGTTTGAAGCTTTCTTT. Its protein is CASSQDGRFEAFF.

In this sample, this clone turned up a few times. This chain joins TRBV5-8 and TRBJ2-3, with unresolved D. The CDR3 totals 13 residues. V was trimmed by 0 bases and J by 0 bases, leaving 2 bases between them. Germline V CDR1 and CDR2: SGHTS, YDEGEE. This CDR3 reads CASSLGSTDTQYF. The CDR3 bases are TGTGCCAGCAGCTTGGGTAGCACAGATACGCAGTATTTT.

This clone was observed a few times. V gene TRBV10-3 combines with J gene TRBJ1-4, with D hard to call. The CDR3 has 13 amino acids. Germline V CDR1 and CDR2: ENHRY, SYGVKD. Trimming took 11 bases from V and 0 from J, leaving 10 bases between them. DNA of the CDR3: TGTGCCGCTGCTGGGGCAACTAATGAAAAACTGTTTTTT. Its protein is CAAAGATNEKLFF.